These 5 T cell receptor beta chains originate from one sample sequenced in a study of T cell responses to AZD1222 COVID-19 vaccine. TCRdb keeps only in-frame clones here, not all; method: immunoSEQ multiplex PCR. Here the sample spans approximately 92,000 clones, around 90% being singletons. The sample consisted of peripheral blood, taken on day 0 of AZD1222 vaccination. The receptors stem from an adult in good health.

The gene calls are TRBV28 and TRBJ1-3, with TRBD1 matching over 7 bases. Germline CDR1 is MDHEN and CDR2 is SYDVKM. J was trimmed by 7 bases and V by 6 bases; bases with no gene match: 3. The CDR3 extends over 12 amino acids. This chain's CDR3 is CASSPDRNTIYF. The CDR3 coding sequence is TGTGCCAGCAGCCCGGACAGGAACACCATATATTTT.

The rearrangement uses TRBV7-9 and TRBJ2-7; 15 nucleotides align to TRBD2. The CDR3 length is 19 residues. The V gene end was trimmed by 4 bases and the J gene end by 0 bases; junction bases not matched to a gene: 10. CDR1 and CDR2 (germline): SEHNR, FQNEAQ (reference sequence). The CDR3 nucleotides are TGTGCCAGCAGCTACTGGTCGGGGACTAGCGGGAGGAGCTCCTACGAGCAGTACTTC. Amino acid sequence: CASSYWSGTSGRSSYEQYF.

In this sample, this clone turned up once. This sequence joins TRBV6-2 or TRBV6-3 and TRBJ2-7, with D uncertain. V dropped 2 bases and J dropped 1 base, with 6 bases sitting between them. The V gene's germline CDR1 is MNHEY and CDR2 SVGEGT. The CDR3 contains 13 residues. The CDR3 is CASSYRASYEQYF. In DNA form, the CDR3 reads TGTGCCAGCAGTTACAGGGCATCCTACGAGCAGTACTTC.

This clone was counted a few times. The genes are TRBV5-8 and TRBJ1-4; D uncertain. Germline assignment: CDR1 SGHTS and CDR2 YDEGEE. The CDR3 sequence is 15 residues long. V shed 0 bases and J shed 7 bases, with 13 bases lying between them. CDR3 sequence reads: CASSLGGFSGEKLFF. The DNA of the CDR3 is TGTGCCAGCAGCTTGGGTGGGTTCAGCGGTGAAAAACTGTTTTTT.

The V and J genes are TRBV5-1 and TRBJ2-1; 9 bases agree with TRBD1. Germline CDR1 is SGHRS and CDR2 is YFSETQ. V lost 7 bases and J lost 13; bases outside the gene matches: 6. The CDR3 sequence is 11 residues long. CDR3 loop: CASSGTGYQFF. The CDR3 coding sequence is TGCGCCAGCTCCGGGACAGGGTATCAGTTCTTC.